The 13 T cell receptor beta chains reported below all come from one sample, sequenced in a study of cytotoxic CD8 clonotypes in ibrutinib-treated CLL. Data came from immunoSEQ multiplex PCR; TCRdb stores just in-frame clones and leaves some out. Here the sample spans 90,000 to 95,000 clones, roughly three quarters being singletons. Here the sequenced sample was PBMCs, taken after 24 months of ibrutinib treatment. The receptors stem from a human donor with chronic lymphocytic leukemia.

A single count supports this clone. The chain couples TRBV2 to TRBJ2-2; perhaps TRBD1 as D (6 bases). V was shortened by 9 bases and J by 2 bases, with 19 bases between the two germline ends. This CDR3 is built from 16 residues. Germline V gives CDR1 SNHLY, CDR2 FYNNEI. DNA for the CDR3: TGTGCCAGGGGGGACACTGCCTCCCCCAACACCGGGGAGCTGTTTTTT. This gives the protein CARGDTASPNTGELFF. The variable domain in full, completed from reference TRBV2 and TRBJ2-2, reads EPEVTQTPSHQVTQMGQEVILRCVPISNHLYFYWYRQILGQKVEFLVSFYNNEISEKSEIFDDQFSVERPDGSNFTLKIRSTKLEDSAMYFCARGDTASPNTGELFFGEGSRLTVL.

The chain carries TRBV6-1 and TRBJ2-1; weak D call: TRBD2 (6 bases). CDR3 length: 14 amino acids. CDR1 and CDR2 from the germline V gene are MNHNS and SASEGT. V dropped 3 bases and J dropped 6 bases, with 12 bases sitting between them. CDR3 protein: CASSDGGIINEQFF. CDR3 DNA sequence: TGTGCCAGCAGTGACGGCGGGATCATCAATGAGCAGTTCTTC.

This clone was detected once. Written as DNA, the CDR3 is TGTGCCAGCAGTTTGGCGGGACTAGGTATGGATGAGCAGTTCTTC. This translates into CASSLAGLGMDEQFF. The chain has TRBV28 and TRBJ2-1, with TRBD2 identical over 8 bases. The CDR3 consists of 15 residues. The germline gives CDR1 MDHEN, CDR2 SYDVKM. Trimming removed 3 bases from V and 8 bases from J; junction bases left unmatched: 9.

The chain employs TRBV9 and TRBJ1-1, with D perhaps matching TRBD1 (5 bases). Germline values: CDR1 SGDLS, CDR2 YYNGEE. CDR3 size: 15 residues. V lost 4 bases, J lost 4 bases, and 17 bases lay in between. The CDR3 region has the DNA TGTGCCAGCAGCCCCCGGGCAGGGTTCGCCACTGAAGCTTTCTTT. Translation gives CASSPRAGFATEAFF.

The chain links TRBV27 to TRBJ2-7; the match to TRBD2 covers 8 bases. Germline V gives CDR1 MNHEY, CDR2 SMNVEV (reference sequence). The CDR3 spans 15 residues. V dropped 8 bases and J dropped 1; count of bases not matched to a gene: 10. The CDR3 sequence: CASSPRAGGSYEQYF. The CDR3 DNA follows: TGTGCCAGCTCCCCACGCGCGGGAGGTTCCTACGAGCAGTACTTC.

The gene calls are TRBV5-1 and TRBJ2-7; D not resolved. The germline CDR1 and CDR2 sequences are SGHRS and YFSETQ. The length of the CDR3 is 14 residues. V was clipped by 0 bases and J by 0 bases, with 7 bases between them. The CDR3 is CASSLEPSSYEQYF. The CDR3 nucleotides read TGCGCCAGCAGCTTGGAACCGAGCTCCTACGAGCAGTACTTC.

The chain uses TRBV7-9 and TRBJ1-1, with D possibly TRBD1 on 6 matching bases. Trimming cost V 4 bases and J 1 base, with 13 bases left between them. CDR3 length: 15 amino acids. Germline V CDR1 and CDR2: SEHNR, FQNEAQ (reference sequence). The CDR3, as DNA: TGTGCCAGCAGCTCAGCCGGGACATGGAACACTGAAGCTTTCTTT. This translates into CASSSAGTWNTEAFF.

The CDR3 DNA reads as TGTGCCAGCAGTTTATCGATCTGGGAAAAACTGTTTTTT. It translates to CASSLSIWEKLFF. The chain uses TRBV27 and TRBJ1-4; D not certain. Per the germline V gene, CDR1 is MNHEY and CDR2 is SMNVEV (reference sequence). V was pared by 0 bases and J by 8 bases, with 7 bases between. The length of the CDR3 is 13 residues.

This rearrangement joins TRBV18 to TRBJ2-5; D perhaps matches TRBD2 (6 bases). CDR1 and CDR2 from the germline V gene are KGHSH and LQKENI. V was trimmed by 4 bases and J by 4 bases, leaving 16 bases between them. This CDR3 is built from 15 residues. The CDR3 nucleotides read TGTGCCAGCTCACAGAATGCGGGGTTGGGAGAGACCCAGTACTTC. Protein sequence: CASSQNAGLGETQYF.

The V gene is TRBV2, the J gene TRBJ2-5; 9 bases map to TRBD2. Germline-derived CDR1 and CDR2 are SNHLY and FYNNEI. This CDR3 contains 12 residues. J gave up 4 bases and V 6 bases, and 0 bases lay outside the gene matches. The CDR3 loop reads CASRLAGETQYF. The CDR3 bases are TGTGCCAGCAGACTAGCGGGAGAGACCCAGTACTTC.

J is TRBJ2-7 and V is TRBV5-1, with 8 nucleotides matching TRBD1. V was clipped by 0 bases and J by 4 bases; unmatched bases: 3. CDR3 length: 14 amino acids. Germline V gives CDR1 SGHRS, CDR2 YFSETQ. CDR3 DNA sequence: TGCGCCAGCAGCTTGGGGCAGGGGGCTTACGAGCAGTACTTC. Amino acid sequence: CASSLGQGAYEQYF. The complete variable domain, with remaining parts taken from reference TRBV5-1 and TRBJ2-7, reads KAGVTQTPRYLIKTRGQQVTLSCSPISGHRSVSWYQQTPGQGLQFLFEYFSETQRNKGNFPGRFSGRQFSNSRSEMNVSTLELGDSALYLCASSLGQGAYEQYFGPGTRLTVT.

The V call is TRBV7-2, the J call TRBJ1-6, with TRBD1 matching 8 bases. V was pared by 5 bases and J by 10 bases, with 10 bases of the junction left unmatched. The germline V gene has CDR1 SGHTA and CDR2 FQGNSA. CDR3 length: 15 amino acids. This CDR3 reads CASSSPRGPGSPLHF. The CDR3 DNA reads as TGTGCCAGCAGCAGCCCCAGGGGGCCGGGGTCACCCCTCCACTTT.

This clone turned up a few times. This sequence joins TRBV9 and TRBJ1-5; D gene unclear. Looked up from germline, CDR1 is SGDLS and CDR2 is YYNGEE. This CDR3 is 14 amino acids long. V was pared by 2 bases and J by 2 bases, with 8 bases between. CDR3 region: CASSVSGGNQPQHF. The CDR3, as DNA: TGTGCCAGCAGCGTTTCCGGGGGCAATCAGCCCCAGCATTTT.